One and the same sample provided the 2 T cell receptor beta chains below, sequenced in a study of shared clonotypes between healthy human individuals. Using immunoSEQ multiplex PCR, the repertoire was profiled, and TCRdb retains in-frame clones only, with some absent. The table includes about 820,000 clones, about 92% detected once. Naive CD8 cells were CD45RO-negative, positively selected for CCR7, excluding terminally differentiated effector memory CD45RA+ cells. Sequencing was done on a sample of naive CD8+ T cells sorted from blood. All receptors derive from a young man in good health.

This clone was seen a single time. This chain links TRBV7-2 with TRBJ2-2; 7 nucleotides agree with TRBD2. V lost 3 bases and J lost 3; bases outside the gene matches: 4. The V gene's germline CDR1 is SGHTA and CDR2 FQGNSA. The CDR3 sequence is 15 residues long. CDR3 DNA sequence: TGTGCCAGCAGCTTCGGAGCGGGACACACCGGGGAGCTGTTTTTT. It specifies CASSFGAGHTGELFF. The variable domain in full, with the rest retrieved from reference TRBV7-2 and TRBJ2-2, is GAGVSQSPSNKVTEKGKDVELRCDPISGHTALYWYRQSLGQGLEFLIYFQGNSAPDKSGLPSDRFSAERTGGSVSTLTIQRTQQEDSAVYLCASSFGAGHTGELFFGEGSRLTVL.

A single count supports this clone. The J gene is TRBJ2-2, the V gene TRBV7-7, with a possible D match to TRBD1 (6 bases). CDR3 length equals 17 residues. V lost 3 bases, J lost 8 bases, and 22 bases lay in between. Germline assignment: CDR1 SSHAT and CDR2 FNYEAQ (reference sequence). CDR3 nucleotides: TGTGCCAGCAGCTTGGAAATTGCAGGGGCGAGGACAGGGGAGCTGTTTTTT. It specifies CASSLEIAGARTGELFF.